A selection of T cell receptor beta chains follows, all from one sample in a study of T cell repertoires in cytomegalovirus infection. Via MiXCR, TCRdb re-called the reads, giving one row per CDR3 protein. The data hold about 110,000 distinct CDR3 sequences, with 42% observed a single time. These TCRs' antigens remain unknown. The starting material was CD8+ T cells from cultured PBMCs, obtained from culture after CMV antigen stimulation. The receptors stem from a human donor in good health (CMV status not recorded). Some clones in this sample may be carry-over from other donors' samples. The CDR3 runs from the conserved cysteine through the conserved F or W. A D gene is named only where the DNA matches it firmly. Rows give clone size only sometimes, using once, few, many, or a class for an expanded clone.

d_call	clone_size	v_call	j_call	cdr3_aa	cdr3_nt
TRBD1	few	TRBV27	TRBJ1-4	CASSGTGTANEKLFF	TGTGCCAGCAGTGGGACCGGGACAGCGAATGAAAAACTGTTTTTT
TRBD2	many	TRBV10-3	TRBJ2-3	CAISESGTSGGRTDTQYF	TGTGCCATCAGTGAGTCCGGGACTAGCGGGGGCCGCACAGATACGCAGTATTTT
TRBD2	.	TRBV7-2	TRBJ2-3	CASSFLAGSTDTQYF	TGTGCCAGCAGCTTTCTAGCGGGGAGCACAGATACGCAGTATTTT
.	few	TRBV6-5	TRBJ1-1	CASSYIAGTEAFF	TGTGCCAGCAGTTACATAGCTGGCACTGAAGCTTTCTTT
.	.	TRBV7-2	TRBJ2-7	CASSPGFPYEQYF	TGTGCCAGCAGCCCGGGGTTTCCCTACGAGCAGTACTTC
.	.	TRBV20-1	TRBJ2-7	CSASSSISYEQYF	TGCAGTGCCTCTTCCAGCATCTCCTACGAGCAGTACTTC
.	.	TRBV4-1	TRBJ2-3	CASSRGPWGADTQYF	TGCGCCAGCAGCCGAGGTCCATGGGGGGCAGATACGCAGTATTTT
TRBD1	few	TRBV7-8	TRBJ2-2	CASSLADRAGELFF	TGTGCCAGCAGCTTAGCGGACAGGGCCGGGGAGCTGTTTTTT
TRBD1	.	TRBV15	TRBJ1-2	CATSRADRGQGGYTF	TGTGCCACCAGCAGAGCGGACAGGGGGCAGGGTGGCTACACCTTC
.	.	TRBV2	TRBJ2-7	CASSEGQWDEQYF	TGTGCCAGCAGTGAAGGACAGTGGGACGAGCAGTACTTC
.	.	TRBV7-7	TRBJ1-3	CASSLAEDSGNTIYF	TGTGCCAGCAGCTTAGCGGAAGACTCTGGAAACACCATATATTTT
.	.	TRBV7-8	TRBJ2-5	CASSTGTIQETQYF	TGTGCCAGCAGCACCGGGACCATCCAAGAGACCCAGTACTTC
.	.	TRBV12-3/TRBV12-4	TRBJ2-2	CASSLRAGYTGELFF	TGTGCCAGCAGTTTAAGGGCAGGGTACACCGGGGAGCTGTTTTTT
.	few	TRBV5-1	TRBJ2-1	CASSPGTETYNEQFF	TGCGCCAGCAGCCCCGGGACGGAAACCTACAATGAGCAGTTCTTC
.	many	TRBV7-8	TRBJ2-3	CASSPSGGGTFTDTQYF	TGTGCCAGCAGCCCAAGCGGTGGGGGCACATTCACAGATACGCAGTATTTT
.	.	TRBV7-4	TRBJ1-3	CASSPTMTPGAIYF	TGTGCCAGCAGCCCCACCATGACCCCCGGGGCCATATATTTT
.	.	TRBV20-1	TRBJ1-4	CSASPGRVNEKLFF	TGCAGTGCTAGCCCGGGACGGGTTAATGAAAAACTGTTTTTT
.	few	TRBV7-6	TRBJ1-5	CASSLVQGPHPQHF	TGTGCCAGCAGCTTAGTGCAGGGACCTCATCCCCAGCATTTT
TRBD1	.	TRBV7-2	TRBJ1-5	CASSPKPGTGGSQPQHF	TGTGCCAGCAGCCCAAAACCCGGGACAGGGGGCAGTCAGCCCCAGCATTTT
.	few	TRBV7-9	TRBJ1-5	CASSLTDQPQHF	TGTGCCAGCAGCCTCACCGATCAGCCCCAGCATTTT
.	.	TRBV12-3/TRBV12-4	TRBJ2-1	CASTEYFPPGPGEQFF	TGTGCCAGCACCGAATATTTCCCCCCGGGTCCGGGGGAGCAGTTCTTC
.	.	TRBV2	TRBJ1-5	CASSLLENSNQPQHF	TGTGCCAGCAGTCTCTTGGAAAATAGCAATCAGCCCCAGCATTTT
.	few	TRBV20-1	TRBJ1-6	CSARVGTSLEYNSPLHF	TGCAGTGCTAGAGTAGGGACATCGCTCGAGTATAATTCACCCCTCCACTTT
TRBD2	.	TRBV6-6	TRBJ2-4	CASSPGLAGAVAKNIQYF	TGTGCCAGCAGCCCGGGACTAGCGGGGGCCGTAGCCAAAAACATTCAGTACTTC
.	few	TRBV6-5	TRBJ2-1	CASSYGNNEQFF	TGTGCCAGCAGTTACGGAAACAATGAGCAGTTCTTC
.	many	TRBV12-3/TRBV12-4	TRBJ2-7	CASSLGQYEQYF	TGTGCCAGCAGTTTGGGTCAGTACGAGCAGTACTTC
TRBD1	.	TRBV4-1	TRBJ1-1	CASSQATGYGTEAFF	TGCGCCAGCAGCCAAGCGACAGGGTATGGGACTGAAGCTTTCTTT
.	few	TRBV6-5	TRBJ1-2	CASSPGWENYGYTF	TGTGCCAGCAGCCCTGGCTGGGAGAACTATGGCTACACCTTC
TRBD1	few	TRBV12-3/TRBV12-4	TRBJ1-5	CASSSRGGGQGIAQHF	TGTGCCAGCAGCTCGAGGGGGGGGGGACAGGGGATTGCCCAGCATTTT
TRBD1	.	TRBV6-1	TRBJ2-7	CASSRMLGTGPPYEQYF	TGTGCCAGCAGCCGCATGCTCGGGACAGGGCCCCCCTACGAGCAGTACTTC
.	.	TRBV28	TRBJ1-5	CASSHPDQPQHF	TGTGCCAGCAGTCATCCCGATCAGCCCCAGCATTTT
TRBD1	.	TRBV7-9	TRBJ2-5	CASSAGTGIETQYF	TGTGCCAGCAGCGCCGGGACAGGGATTGAGACCCAGTACTTC
.	.	TRBV27	TRBJ2-1	CASSLWAGSSYNEQFF	TGTGCCAGCAGTTTGTGGGCAGGGAGCTCCTACAATGAGCAGTTCTTC
.	few	TRBV7-9	TRBJ2-7	CASSFPGGTYEQYF	TGTGCCAGCAGCTTCCCTGGCGGAACTTACGAGCAGTACTTC
.	.	TRBV5-4	TRBJ2-1	CASSSKGRKSYNEQFF	TGTGCCAGCAGCTCCAAAGGGCGGAAGTCCTACAATGAGCAGTTCTTC
.	.	TRBV6-8	TRBJ1-1	CASRQTGRVRLEAFF	TGTGCCAGCAGACAGACGGGACGGGTAAGACTGGAAGCTTTCTTT
.	.	TRBV6-5	TRBJ1-4	CASSYQGIGNEKLFF	TGTGCCAGCAGTTACCAAGGGATAGGGAATGAAAAACTGTTTTTT
.	.	TRBV4-1	TRBJ2-1	CASTPETRQNEQFF	TGCGCCAGCACCCCGGAGACTAGACAAAATGAGCAGTTCTTC
.	.	TRBV12-3/TRBV12-4	TRBJ2-3	CASSPWGDSPTDTQYF	TGTGCCAGCAGTCCGTGGGGTGACAGCCCCACAGATACGCAGTATTTT
TRBD1	.	TRBV5-1	TRBJ2-7	CASSFVPGQGYEQYF	TGCGCCAGCAGCTTTGTCCCGGGACAGGGCTACGAGCAGTACTTC
.	.	TRBV4-1	TRBJ1-1	CASSQVRGAGEEAFF	TGCGCCAGCAGCCAAGTTAGGGGGGCCGGGGAGGAAGCTTTCTTT
TRBD2	.	TRBV12-3/TRBV12-4	TRBJ2-3	CASSDDGGAAGDTQYF	TGTGCCAGCAGTGATGACGGGGGGGCCGCCGGAGATACGCAGTATTTT
TRBD1	.	TRBV5-1	TRBJ2-7	CASSLNPGQSYEQYF	TGTGCCAGCAGCTTAAACCCGGGACAGTCCTACGAGCAGTACTTC
.	.	TRBV12-3/TRBV12-4	TRBJ2-1	CASDGAVQSYNEQFF	TGTGCCAGCGATGGAGCGGTCCAATCCTACAATGAGCAGTTCTTC
.	.	TRBV5-4	TRBJ2-5	CASSSPVSQETQYF	TGTGCCAGCAGCTCGCCAGTTAGCCAAGAGACCCAGTACTTC
TRBD1	.	TRBV4-1	TRBJ1-5	CASSHSGGNSNQPQHF	TGCGCCAGCAGCCATTCAGGGGGTAATAGCAATCAGCCCCAGCATTTT
TRBD2	.	TRBV6-2/TRBV6-3	TRBJ2-5	CASSLSSGGPQETQYF	TGTGCCAGCAGCCTCTCTAGCGGGGGCCCTCAAGAGACCCAGTACTTC